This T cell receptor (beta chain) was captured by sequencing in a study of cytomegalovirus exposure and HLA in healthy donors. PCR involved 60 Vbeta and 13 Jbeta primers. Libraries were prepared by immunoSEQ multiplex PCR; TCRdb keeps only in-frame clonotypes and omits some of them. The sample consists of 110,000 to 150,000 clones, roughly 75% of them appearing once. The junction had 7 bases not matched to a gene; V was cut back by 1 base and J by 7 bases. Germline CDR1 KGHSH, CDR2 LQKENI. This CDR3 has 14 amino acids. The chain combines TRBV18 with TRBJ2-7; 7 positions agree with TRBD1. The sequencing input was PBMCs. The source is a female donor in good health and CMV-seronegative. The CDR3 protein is CASSPHPGQSEQYF. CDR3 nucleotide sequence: TGTGCCAGCTCACCACACCCGGGACAGTCTGAGCAGTACTTC.